This T cell receptor (beta chain) was identified during a study of T cell responses to AZD1222 COVID-19 vaccine (dated by TCRdb to the early 2020s). Regarding the study in general: AZD1222 recipients given second doses at about 4 weeks or at about 12 weeks were pooled, since spike-specific TCR depth and breadth were not found to differ between the two schedules. TCR sequencing covered over 230 trial participants: 200 to 210 given two doses of AZD1222 and approximately 26 given two doses of MenACWY control vaccine. Trial participants were enrolled into age subgroups of 18-55, 56-69 and 70-plus years, which contained roughly 140, 27 and 60 TCR-sequenced participants, respectively.

The CDR3 regions of human TCRbeta chains were subjected to immunosequencing. The study's own analysis went as follows. Repertoire TCRs were matched against a reference library of SARS-CoV-2-specific TCRs generated with the MIRA antigen-specificity platform. Breadth was defined as the fraction of unique TCRs that were SARS-CoV-2-associated. Depth was defined as the fraction of total T cells that were SARS-CoV-2-associated. Each spike-specific TCR was assigned to its reactive spike region and to a CD4 or CD8 class using the MIRA data. Log10-transformed breadth and depth values were compared by one-way ANOVA with Sidak's multiple comparisons tests. Sourced from immuneACCESS, this table was stored by TCRdb with only in-frame sequences that have V and J called. A share of the clones is absent; for the studies checked, an unresolved V gene accounts for under half, and the remainder has no known explanation. V, J and clone size are taken as reported in that table, and D and trimming were inferred from the DNA itself. This sample comprises about 110,000 clones, about 88% of them detected only once. Around 10% of the sample rests with the top ten.

Paper-wide results and their limitations: Reportedly, close to half of the unique spike-specific TCRs recognized epitopes lying outside the regions that are mutated in the B.1.351 and B.1.1.7 variants. Because no day 14 peak-response samples were available, the repertoires could be characterized only after the peak T cell response. Participants were mostly white British, with more females than males. The authors suggested clonal diversity may have been underestimated. In the small 56-69-year group, the increase in depth fell short of significance, most likely because of low power. A significant rise in spike-specific TCR breadth and depth was observed after two AZD1222 doses relative to day 0 and relative to MenACWY recipients. Vaccine-associated CD4 TCRs spanned the whole spike protein, with dominant responses in regions 160-218 and 743-854. Conclusions about previously exposed vaccinees are limited because only five to seven AZD1222 recipients were SARS-CoV-2 seropositive at baseline.

The sample's time point, from its label and the paper: baseline before first vaccination. Vaccinee samples came from UK trials COV001 and COV002, including a single-blind randomized controlled phase 2/3 trial of AZD1222 (ChAdOx1 nCoV-19) in healthy adults. Trial participant PBMC samples were collected at day 0 and day 28 after the second dose for TCRbeta chain sequencing. V loses 0 bases of germline sequence and J loses 1 base, and the interval between the two ends is 11 bases. From its cysteine to its phenylalanine, the CDR3 spans 16 amino acids. Kept here is only the CDR3 DNA, which spans 48 bases and is read in frame from base 1. The germline V gene supplies CDR1 SGDLS and CDR2 YYNGEE. About this clone: What antigen it recognizes has not been identified. Per-base quality was not reported, and no clone a single base away is much larger than it.

The clonotype comes from an adult in good health. Recombination linked TRBV9 to TRBJ2-1; the D segment may tentatively be TRBD1 or TRBD2, each giving 6 matched bases. This specimen was peripheral blood, taken on day 0 of AZD1222 vaccination. The nucleotides are TGTGCCAGCAGCGTAGGAGGGGGGCTTTCCTACAATGAGCAGTTCTTC. The encoded protein is CASSVGGGLSYNEQFF.